Below, one T cell receptor beta chain is given with its context. Its antigen is not known. The data derive from a study of T cell responses to AZD1222 COVID-19 vaccine. Data came from immunoSEQ multiplex PCR; TCRdb stores just in-frame clones and leaves some out. The data hold about 110,000 clones, with 87% observed a single time. Broader study findings: A reported finding is that nearly half of spike-specific TCRs target unmutated variant regions.

CDR3 length: 12 amino acids. Germline V CDR1 and CDR2: MNHEY, SVGEGT. Trimming pared 2 bases from V and 5 bases from J, leaving 7 bases between. The receptor comes from an adult in good health. V is TRBV6-2 or TRBV6-3 and J is TRBJ2-7, with D hard to call. The material was peripheral blood, obtained on day 0 of AZD1222 vaccination. CDR3 coding DNA: TGTGCCAGCAGTTACCCCCCCCACGAGCAGTACTTC. It codes for CASSYPPHEQYF.